This TCR beta chain was captured by sequencing in a study of post-analysis software for immune sequencing data. Study context: Disease courses included relapsing-remitting, secondary progressive and progressive-relapsing multiple sclerosis.

This CDR3 comprises 16 residues. CDR1 is SGHTA, CDR2 FQGNSA, per germline. V gave up 3 bases and J gave up 7 bases; unmatched junction bases: 8. Comment on this clonotype: Its cognate antigen is unknown.

Presence of unique molecular identifiers characterized the TCR beta cDNA libraries. TCRdb used MiXCR to reprocess the PCR reads, holding one entry per CDR3 protein. In the table there are about 800,000 distinct CDR3 sequences, just under 30% of which are singletons. Study-level results: F-measure co-clustering was strong for batch-matched samples. Among multiple sclerosis patients, normalized Chao1 diversity was significantly below that of controls. Compared with controls, patients had more of 4 to 6 TRBV segments, including TRBV5-6, TRBV5-1 and TRBV20-1.

This TCR was sampled from a girl aged 5 to 17 with multiple sclerosis. Source material: blood. The chain has TRBV7-2 and TRBJ2-1; 11 nucleotides line up with TRBD2. In DNA, the CDR3 is TGTGCCAGCAGCTTCGGTACGGGACTAGCGGTAAATGAGCAGTTCTTC. Its protein is CASSFGTGLAVNEQFF. Looking up the rest from reference TRBV7-2 and TRBJ2-1 gives the full variable domain: GAGVSQSPSNKVTEKGKDVELRCDPISGHTALYWYRQSLGQGLEFLIYFQGNSAPDKSGLPSDRFSAERTGGSVSTLTIQRTQQEDSAVYLCASSFGTGLAVNEQFFGPGTRLTVL.